This T cell receptor (beta chain) appears in the sequencing data of a study of T cell repertoires in cytomegalovirus infection. Study results and caveats: CMV-specific TCR beta clonotypes restricted by HLA-C dominated the ex vivo response.

In TCRdb, the reads were re-called with MiXCR into one record per CDR3 protein. The profile shows approximately 750,000 distinct CDR3 sequences, approximately 40% of them singletons. Worth noting for this clonotype: Its antigen is not known.

This CDR3 has 13 residues. CDR1 and CDR2 from the germline V gene are MNHGY and SAAAGT. The V end lost 0 bases, the J end lost 3 bases, and 5 bases lay between the germline ends. The source is a human donor in good health (CMV status not recorded). Some clones in this sample may be carry-over from other donors' samples. The chain employs TRBV6-8 and TRBJ1-2; D gene ambiguous. The sequenced sample was PBMCs. The CDR3 nucleotides are TGTGCCAGCAGTTACTCAGGTTACTATGGCTACACCTTC. Its translation: CASSYSGYYGYTF.